The clone carrying this T cell receptor beta chain was observed at least ten times. J lost 0 bases, V lost 6 bases, and 5 bases had no gene match. This CDR3 has 16 residues. The sample comes from a study of T cells in Graves' hyperthyroidism and ophthalmopathy. Amplified regions were TCR beta CDR3 sequences from RNA transcripts. An initial round of RT-PCR targeting the TCR CDR3 relied on the HTBI primer set. Using its own MiXCR run on the multiplex PCR reads, TCRdb lists one record per CDR3 protein. Of 300,000 to 450,000 distinct CDR3 sequences in the sample, about 15% were seen once. The chain is built from TRBV12-3 or TRBV12-4 and TRBJ2-7, with TRBD2 identical over 13 bases. The sequenced material came from blood. This TCR was sampled from a woman aged 25-40 years with Graves' ophthalmopathy. CDR3 nucleotide sequence: TGTGCCAGCAGGACTAGCGGGGGGATAAGCTCCTACGAGCAGTACTTC. Protein product: CASRTSGGISSYEQYF.